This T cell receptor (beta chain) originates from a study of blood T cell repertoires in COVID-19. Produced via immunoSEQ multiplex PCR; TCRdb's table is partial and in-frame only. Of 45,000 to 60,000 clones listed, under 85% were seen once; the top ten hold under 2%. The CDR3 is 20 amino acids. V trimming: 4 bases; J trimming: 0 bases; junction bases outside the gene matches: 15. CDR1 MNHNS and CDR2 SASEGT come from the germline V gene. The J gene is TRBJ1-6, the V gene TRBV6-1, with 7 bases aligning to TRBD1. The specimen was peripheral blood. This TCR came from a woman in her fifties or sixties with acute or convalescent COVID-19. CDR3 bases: TGTGCCAGCAGTGGAGGGACAGCCAAAACCTACAGCTCCTATAATTCACCCCTCCACTTT. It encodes CASSGGTAKTYSSYNSPLHF.